The 30 T cell receptor beta chains in this list originate from one sample, sequenced in a study of radiotherapy plus CTLA-4 blockade in lung cancer. Generated by immunoSEQ multiplex PCR, the TCRdb table keeps only in-frame clones and is missing some. There are some 94,000 clones in the sample; 80% to 85% occur only once, and roughly 25% lies in the top ten. This material consisted of peripheral blood, taken from a patient treated with radiotherapy plus ipilimumab. The receptors stem from a human donor with non-small cell lung cancer that progressed on radiotherapy plus ipilimumab.

The rearrangement joins TRBV18 to TRBJ2-5; D unresolved. This CDR3 comprises 17 residues. CDR1 and CDR2 from the germline V gene are KGHSH and LQKENI. V was clipped by 8 bases and J by 1 base, with 23 bases between them. The DNA for the CDR3 is TGTGCCAGCACAAAATCTCCCCCGAGTGTAACCCAAGAGACCCAGTACTTC. Encoded protein: CASTKSPPSVTQETQYF.

The chain is built from TRBV19 and TRBJ2-5; no firm D call. Germline-derived CDR1 and CDR2 are LNHDA and SQIVND (reference sequence). The CDR3 is made up of 11 amino acids. V lost 0 bases to trimming and J lost 4 bases, with 0 bases between them. CDR3 sequence (DNA): TGTGCCAGTAGTATAGAAGAGACCCAGTACTTC. It is translated as CASSIEETQYF. The variable domain in full, with the rest retrieved from reference TRBV19 and TRBJ2-5, is DGGITQSPKYLFRKEGQNVTLSCEQNLNHDAMYWYRQDPGQGLRLIYYSQIVNDFQKGDIAEGYSVSREKKESFPLTVTSAQKNPTAFYLCASSIEETQYFGPGTRLLVL.

This chain connects TRBV11-3 to TRBJ2-2, with D perhaps given as TRBD1 or TRBD2 (6 bases each). V lost 3 bases to trimming and J lost 4 bases, with 9 bases between them. CDR3 length equals 14 residues. Germline V gives CDR1 SGHNT, CDR2 YENEEA. The chain's CDR3 is CASSLRGATGELFF. The CDR3 DNA reads TGTGCCAGCAGCTTGAGGGGGGCCACCGGGGAGCTGTTTTTT.

This clone has just one count. V and J are TRBV28 and TRBJ1-1; D unclear. CDR3 size: 17 residues. The V and J ends lost 5 bases and 0 bases respectively, with 19 bases between them. Germline CDR1 MDHEN, CDR2 SYDVKM. This chain's CDR3 is CASSPPSFSRVNTEAFF. The CDR3 nucleotides read TGTGCCAGCAGTCCCCCGAGTTTTTCTCGGGTGAACACTGAAGCTTTCTTT.

The table lists this clone with a few counts. V gene TRBV14 combines with J gene TRBJ1-1; D is unresolved. CDR1 is SGHDN, CDR2 FVKESK, per germline. Trimming removed 4 bases from V and 4 bases from J, with 10 bases in between. The CDR3 covers 13 residues. The CDR3 region is CASSLRLTTEAFF. The CDR3 DNA follows: TGTGCCAGCAGCCTCAGACTTACCACTGAAGCTTTCTTT.

The J gene is TRBJ1-5, the V gene TRBV13; D not certain. Germline-derived CDR1 and CDR2 are PRHDT and FYEKMQ (reference sequence). This CDR3 region has 16 residues. V was pared by 1 base and J by 1 base, with 11 bases between. The CDR3 protein is CASSLAGGVSNQPQHF. The CDR3 region has the DNA TGTGCCAGCAGCTTAGCAGGCGGGGTCAGCAATCAGCCCCAGCATTTT.

The V and J genes are TRBV4-2 and TRBJ1-5; possible D gene TRBD1, 6 bases. The CDR3 is 16 amino acids. Germline V CDR1 and CDR2: LGHNA, YNFKEQ. Between the trimmed V and J ends, which lost 0 bases and 3 bases, there was a span of 12 bases. In nucleotides, the CDR3 is TGTGCCAGCAGCCAAGACCTCCGGGACACCAATCAGCCCCAGCATTTT. Amino acid sequence: CASSQDLRDTNQPQHF.

The chain is built from TRBV28 and TRBJ2-7; D possibly corresponds to TRBD1 (5 bases). The germline CDR1 and CDR2 sequences are MDHEN and SYDVKM. Trimming shortened V by 8 bases and J by 0 bases, and 14 bases separated the two germline ends. The CDR3 length is 14 residues. This CDR3 is CASRRQGSSYEQYF. Written as DNA, the CDR3 is TGTGCCAGCCGTCGGCAGGGAAGCTCCTACGAGCAGTACTTC.

V usage is TRBV2 and J usage is TRBJ2-5; either TRBD1 or TRBD2 may fit D (5 bases each). Looked up from germline, CDR1 is SNHLY and CDR2 is FYNNEI. The CDR3 is made up of 13 amino acids. The germline V and J ends were trimmed by 4 bases and 9 bases, with 15 bases remaining between them. CDR3 region: CASSARDQVAQYF. In DNA, the CDR3 is TGTGCCAGCAGTGCACGGGACCAGGTGGCCCAGTACTTC.

This chain connects TRBV7-6 to TRBJ2-7; the D gene is possibly TRBD1 (5 bases). Germline-derived CDR1 and CDR2 are SGHVS and FNYEAQ. The CDR3 has 12 residues. Trimming took 4 bases from V and 4 from J, leaving 8 bases between them. Here the CDR3 DNA reads TGTGCCAGCAGCTCAGACAGATACGAGCAGTACTTC. Its protein product is CASSSDRYEQYF.

The rearrangement joins TRBV5-4 to TRBJ2-4, with D perhaps being TRBD1 or TRBD2 (5 bases each). Germline V gene data show CDR1 as SGHNT and CDR2 as YYREEE (reference sequence). The ends were cut back, 5 bases at V and 5 bases at J, with 11 bases in the middle. This CDR3 has 13 amino acids. Here the CDR3 reads CASRSPGQNIQYF. The CDR3 DNA follows: TGTGCCAGCAGATCTCCGGGGCAAAACATTCAGTACTTC.

The V call is TRBV18, the J call TRBJ2-1, with D perhaps matching TRBD1 (6 bases). Germline CDR1 KGHSH, CDR2 LQKENI. Trimming left V 1 base short and J 7 bases short, with 8 bases between. This CDR3 comprises 13 residues. CDR3 sequence (DNA): TGTGCCAGCTCACCACGTAGGGGGAATGAGCAGTTCTTC. Protein: CASSPRRGNEQFF.

This clone came up a few times. This chain joins TRBV6-5 and TRBJ2-7; maybe TRBD1 (6 bases). The CDR3 is 16 amino acids. V was clipped by 0 bases and J by 4 bases, with 16 bases between them. The V gene's germline CDR1 is MNHEY and CDR2 SVGAGI. The CDR3 spells CASSYSSRRGMYEQYF. CDR3 in DNA: TGTGCCAGCAGTTACTCTTCTCGCAGGGGAATGTACGAGCAGTACTTC.

The chain is built from TRBV11-2 and TRBJ2-3, with 8 positions matching TRBD1. Per germline, CDR1 SGHAT and CDR2 FQNNGV. CDR3 size: 14 residues. V was clipped by 5 bases and J by 3 bases; unmatched bases: 4. This CDR3 reads CASSRDRSTDTQYF. CDR3 coding DNA: TGTGCCAGCAGCCGGGACAGGAGTACAGATACGCAGTATTTT.

This clone was detected a few times. The chain employs TRBV6-1 and TRBJ2-7; D is undetermined. CDR1 is MNHNS, CDR2 SASEGT, per germline. This CDR3 has 12 residues. Trimming removed 10 bases at V and 1 base at J, with 11 bases between. CDR3 in amino acids: CATHGGSYEQYF. The CDR3 DNA follows: TGTGCCACCCACGGCGGATCCTACGAGCAGTACTTC.

This clone appeared a few times. The gene calls are TRBV10-1 and TRBJ2-5; D perhaps matches TRBD2 (5 bases). Germline CDR1 WNHNN, CDR2 SYGVQD (reference sequence). V was pared by 5 bases and J by 3 bases, with 22 bases between. The CDR3 sequence is 17 residues long. CDR3 protein: CASSPAGDRRKKETQYF. The CDR3 region has the DNA TGCGCCAGCAGTCCGGCCGGGGATCGCCGTAAAAAAGAGACCCAGTACTTC.

This chain links TRBV7-3 with TRBJ2-7, with 11 bases identical to TRBD2. This CDR3 comprises 16 residues. The V segment lost 5 bases and the J segment 0 bases; nucleotides outside the gene matches: 6. Germline CDR1 and CDR2: SGHTA and FQGTGA. CDR3 DNA: TGTGCCAGCAGCCGAGATGGACTAGCGGGCTCCTACGAGCAGTACTTC. This encodes CASSRDGLAGSYEQYF.

Only a few counts were recorded for this clone. This sequence joins TRBV15 and TRBJ1-4, with D unresolved. This CDR3 contains 12 residues. Germline loops: CDR1 LNHNV, CDR2 YYDKDF (reference sequence). V was cut by 0 bases and J by 16 bases, with 12 bases left in between. DNA of the CDR3: TGTGCCACCAGCAGAGATCGGGGAACACGGTTTTTT. Encoded protein: CATSRDRGTRFF.

The V call is TRBV6-1, the J call TRBJ2-3, with unresolved D. Trimming stripped 1 base from V and 8 bases from J, with 10 bases between. Germline CDR1 MNHNS, CDR2 SASEGT. The CDR3 is 13 residues long. CDR3: CASSEESFGTQYF. The CDR3 nucleotides are TGTGCCAGCAGTGAAGAATCTTTCGGTACGCAGTATTTT.

The chain joins TRBV27 to TRBJ2-1, with 8 bases aligning to TRBD2. Per the germline V gene, CDR1 is MNHEY and CDR2 is SMNVEV (reference sequence). After removal of 1 base from V and 9 bases from J, the junction contained 8 bases not matched to a gene. The CDR3 is 15 amino acids. The CDR3 loop is CASSLLSGRVSEQFF. Written as DNA, the CDR3 is TGTGCCAGCAGTTTATTATCCGGGAGGGTTAGTGAGCAGTTCTTC.

The chain is built from TRBV5-1 and TRBJ2-3; 8 positions agree with TRBD2. Per germline, CDR1 SGHRS and CDR2 YFSETQ. The CDR3 is made up of 17 amino acids. V shed 0 bases, J shed 4 bases, and the junction held 10 bases outside the gene matches. DNA of the CDR3: TGCGCCAGCAGCTTGGTTTTCGGGGCGGGAGGTTCAGATACGCAGTATTTT. Protein product: CASSLVFGAGGSDTQYF.

A note on this clone: Germline is not matched at one junction end, which may reflect a read error. The gene calls are TRBV11-2 and TRBJ1-3; D gene unclear. The CDR3 is 14 amino acids. Germline values: CDR1 SGHAT, CDR2 FQNNGV. The CDR3 protein is CASSLAHLGNPIYF. CDR3 sequence (DNA): TGTGCCAGCAGCTTAGCCCATTTGGGAAACCCCATATATTTT.

The chain combines TRBV29-1 with TRBJ1-1, with D possibly matching TRBD1 (6 bases). Germline-derived CDR1 and CDR2 are SQVTM and ANQGSEA. The CDR3 is 13 amino acids. V gave up 7 bases and J gave up 0 bases, with 12 bases separating them. In DNA form, the CDR3 reads TGCAGCGGAACCTGGACAGTGAACACTGAAGCTTTCTTT. Its protein product is CSGTWTVNTEAFF.

The rearrangement joins TRBV6-5 to TRBJ2-1; 7 bases line up with TRBD1. Germline CDR1 MNHEY, CDR2 SVGAGI. The V segment lost 4 bases and the J segment 0 bases; nucleotides outside the gene matches: 6. The CDR3 has 16 amino acids. This CDR3 reads CASSSTGTVSYNEQFF. The CDR3, as DNA: TGTGCCAGCAGTTCGACAGGGACCGTCTCCTACAATGAGCAGTTCTTC.

The chain links TRBV5-6 to TRBJ2-2; D not certain. CDR1 and CDR2 (germline): SGHDT, YYEEEE. The CDR3 consists of 14 residues. V lost 2 bases and J 5 bases, leaving 10 bases between the germline ends. This chain's CDR3 is CASSFQSVTGELFF. In nucleotides, the CDR3 is TGTGCCAGCAGCTTCCAGAGTGTGACCGGGGAGCTGTTTTTT.

The chain is built from TRBV9 and TRBJ2-7, with unresolved D. The CDR3 is 12 residues long. Germline CDR1 reads SGDLS; CDR2 reads YYNGEE. Deletions cut 6 bases from V and 4 bases from J, with 11 bases between. CDR3 bases: TGTGCCAGCATCCAGGACCAGTACGAGCAGTACGTC. It specifies CASIQDQYEQYV.

The chain has TRBV15 and TRBJ2-1; D unresolved. Trimming took 5 bases from V and 6 from J, leaving 17 bases between them. Germline loops: CDR1 LNHNV, CDR2 YYDKDF (reference sequence). There are 15 residues in the CDR3. CDR3 sequence reads: CATSSEPDGVNEQFF. CDR3 bases: TGTGCCACCAGCTCGGAACCGGACGGCGTCAATGAGCAGTTCTTC.

This rearrangement joins TRBV27 to TRBJ2-7; the D gene could be TRBD1 or TRBD2 (5 bases each). The CDR3 is made up of 15 amino acids. V lost 4 bases to trimming and J lost 4 bases, with 17 bases between them. Per the germline V gene, CDR1 is MNHEY and CDR2 is SMNVEV (reference sequence). The CDR3 here is CASSYRGLSGYEQYF. The CDR3 region has the DNA TGTGCCAGCAGTTATCGGGGCCTGTCAGGTTACGAGCAGTACTTC.

CDR3 amino acids: CASSLSRDRDHYSNQPQHF. DNA for the CDR3: TGCGCCAGCAGCCTATCTCGGGACAGGGACCATTATAGCAATCAGCCCCAGCATTTT. The genes are TRBV23-1 and TRBJ1-5; 9 bases are shared with TRBD1. TRBV23-1 is placed among ORFs of uncertain function. There are 19 residues in the CDR3. The V and J ends lost 6 bases and 0 bases, in that order; junction bases with no gene match: 15.

The chain recombines TRBV28 with TRBJ2-7, with D hard to call. There are 13 residues in the CDR3. Germline V gives CDR1 MDHEN, CDR2 SYDVKM. V was shortened by 3 bases and J by 4 bases, with 10 bases between the two germline ends. As DNA, the CDR3 is TGTGCCAGCAGTTTCAATATAAGGTACGAGCAGTACTTC. It is translated as CASSFNIRYEQYF.